Here is one T cell receptor (beta chain) with its context. The data originate from a study of shared clonotypes between healthy human individuals. When replicate PCRs were run on sorted subsets, they used around 200 ng DNA, approximately 33,000 T cell genomes. Sequenced by immunoSEQ multiplex PCR; TCRdb stores in-frame clones only, minus some. In the table there are approximately 2,000,000 clones, 85% to 95% of which are singletons. CDR1 MNHNY and CDR2 SVGAGI come from the germline V gene (reference sequence). Trimming cost V 6 bases and J 5 bases; bases outside gene matches: 12. The CDR3 contains 15 residues.

The sample taken for sequencing was naive CD4+ T cells from PBMCs. Regarding subset: CD45RA+ positively selected. This chain links TRBV6-6 with TRBJ1-2; TRBD1 aligns across 7 bases. The clonotype was recovered from a man in his late teens or twenties in good health. Some clones in this sample may be carry-over from other donors' samples. The CDR3 reads CASRKDGTESYGYTF. The CDR3 DNA reads TGTGCCAGCAGAAAAGATGGGACAGAATCTTATGGCTACACCTTC.